These 25 T cell receptor beta chains were sequenced from one sample in a study of cytomegalovirus exposure and HLA in healthy donors. In the PCR, 60 Vbeta and 13 Jbeta primers were used. Here immunoSEQ multiplex PCR was the method, and the copy in TCRdb shows in-frame clones only, minus some. The sample holds some 150,000 clones, approximately 79% seen once. The sequencing sample was made of PBMCs. The origin of the receptors is a man in his forties or fifties in good health and CMV-seronegative.

A few counts support this clone. The chain carries TRBV6-5 and TRBJ2-7; 9 positions agree with TRBD1. The CDR3 has 15 residues. V dropped 6 bases and J dropped 4; count of bases not matched to a gene: 10. CDR1 is MNHEY and CDR2 is SVGAGI in the germline V gene. For the CDR3, the DNA is TGTGCCAGCAGAACCCCTGACAGGGGGGAGTACGAGCAGTACTTC. Protein: CASRTPDRGEYEQYF.

The count of this clone is one. The germline gene is not matched at one end of the junction; a read error may be the cause. The rearrangement links TRBV7-9 to TRBJ2-1; tentative D call: TRBD1 (6 bases). CDR3 length equals 15 residues. CDR1 and CDR2 (germline): SEHNR, FQNEAQ (reference sequence). This CDR3 is CSSSSTGKPYNEQFF. The DNA for the CDR3 is TGTTCCAGCAGCAGTACAGGGAAGCCCTACAATGAGCAGTTCTTC.

V is TRBV4-3 and J is TRBJ2-7; 7 positions agree with TRBD2. The CDR3 runs 14 residues. CDR1 is LGHNA, CDR2 YSLEER, per germline. Losses at the gene ends were 0 bases for V and 3 bases for J; bases not matched to a gene: 2. The CDR3 is CASSQDPSGYEQYF. The DNA of the CDR3 is TGCGCCAGCAGCCAAGACCCTAGCGGCTACGAGCAGTACTTC.

V and J are TRBV7-2 and TRBJ2-5, with a weak D call TRBD1 (6 bases). Per the germline V gene, CDR1 is SGHTA and CDR2 is FQGNSA. The length of the CDR3 is 19 residues. V lost 2 bases, J lost 4 bases, and 26 bases lay in between. CDR3 bases: TGTGCCAGCAGCTTAAAGCTAAGCGGACGTCAGGGGCTGAGAGAGACCCAGTACTTC. It codes for CASSLKLSGRQGLRETQYF.

This chain links TRBV7-2 with TRBJ2-3; D is possibly TRBD1 (6 bases). The CDR3 totals 14 residues. V was pared by 8 bases and J by 2 bases, with 14 bases between. Germline V gene sequence: CDR1 SGHTA, CDR2 FQGNSA. The DNA of the CDR3 is TGTGCCAGCGTTGATACAGGGATCACAGATACGCAGTATTTT. The encoded protein is CASVDTGITDTQYF.

This clone was observed a few times. The chain recombines TRBV5-4 with TRBJ2-3, with 8 bases identical to TRBD1. There are 15 residues in the CDR3. CDR1 is SGHNT, CDR2 YYREEE, per germline (reference sequence). Unmatched junction bases numbered 6, after V lost 4 bases and J lost 2 bases. The CDR3 spells CASSPPGQATDTQYF. The CDR3 DNA reads as TGTGCCAGCAGCCCACCGGGACAGGCCACAGATACGCAGTATTTT.

The count of this clone is one. CDR3 sequence: CASSGYSESYEQYF. The CDR3 bases are TGTGCCAGCAGCGGATACAGTGAGTCCTACGAGCAGTACTTC. J is TRBJ2-7 and V is TRBV7-9; D call uncertain. There are 14 residues in the CDR3. The germline V gene has CDR1 SEHNR and CDR2 FQNEAQ (reference sequence). V was trimmed by 5 bases and J by 1 base, leaving 12 bases between them.

V is TRBV5-6 and J is TRBJ2-5, with 13 nucleotides matching TRBD2. V lost 4 bases, J lost 9 bases, and 9 bases stayed unmatched. The CDR3 runs 15 residues. Germline-derived CDR1 and CDR2 are SGHDT and YYEEEE. The CDR3 spells CASSRASLAGGPQYF. CDR3 in DNA: TGTGCCAGCAGCCGGGCCTCACTAGCGGGAGGGCCCCAGTACTTC.

The chain has TRBV4-1 and TRBJ2-7, with TRBD1 matching over 7 bases. The CDR3 length is 14 residues. V lost 2 bases and J lost 0; bases outside the gene matches: 1. In germline, CDR1 is MGHRA, CDR2 YSYEKL. Written as DNA, the CDR3 is TGCGCCAGCAGCCAACAGGGGGTCTCCTACGAGCAGTACTTC. This codes for CASSQQGVSYEQYF.

In its sample, this clone was seen a few times. The rearrangement joins TRBV7-6 to TRBJ2-5; TRBD1 matches at 7 bases. The J call may be mistaken, given a closer DNA end match to TRBJ2-7. Germline loops: CDR1 SGHVS, CDR2 FNYEAQ. The CDR3 consists of 16 residues. The CDR3 sequence: CASSSPKGQSTYEQYF. In DNA, the CDR3 is TGTGCCAGCAGCTCGCCGAAGGGACAGAGTACCTACGAGCAGTACTTC.

The chain combines TRBV7-9 with TRBJ2-3; the D gene is possibly TRBD2 (5 bases). Per the germline V gene, CDR1 is SEHNR and CDR2 is FQNEAQ (reference sequence). This CDR3 contains 15 residues. The V and J ends lost 5 bases and 3 bases respectively, with 15 bases between them. In DNA, the CDR3 is TGTGCCAGCAGCGGTCCCGGGGATTCGACAGATACGCAGTATTTT. Translating it yields CASSGPGDSTDTQYF.

The chain joins TRBV6-1 to TRBJ2-5, with 8 nucleotides matching TRBD1. The J call is doubtful: the DNA matches TRBJ2-7 better. The CDR3 is 14 residues long. Germline lookup yields CDR1 MNHNS and CDR2 SASEGT. The CDR3 spells CASRDRAGGYEQYF. CDR3 sequence (DNA): TGTGCCAGCAGGGACAGGGCAGGCGGGTACGAGCAGTACTTC.

The chain combines TRBV11-3 with TRBJ1-6; D is possibly TRBD1 (5 bases). From germline, CDR1 is SGHNT and CDR2 YENEEA. The CDR3 covers 13 residues. V was shortened by 3 bases and J by 10 bases, with 10 bases between the two germline ends. The CDR3 region is CASSFGAGSPLHF. As DNA, the CDR3 is TGTGCCAGCAGCTTTGGGGCCGGGTCACCCCTCCACTTT.

This clone was observed a single time. The rearrangement uses TRBV28 and TRBJ2-1; D is undetermined. From germline, CDR1 is MDHEN and CDR2 SYDVKM. Trimming left V 4 bases short and J 0 bases short, with 4 bases between. This CDR3 has 13 amino acids. The CDR3 sequence is CASSSPSYNEQFF. The CDR3 nucleotides read TGTGCCAGCAGTTCTCCCTCCTACAATGAGCAGTTCTTC.

The V call is TRBV6-5, the J call TRBJ1-5; D may be TRBD1 (6 bases). V gave up 6 bases and J gave up 1 base, with 13 bases separating them. The CDR3 contains 15 residues. Germline V gene data show CDR1 as MNHEY and CDR2 as SVGAGI. CDR3 coding DNA: TGTGCCAGCAGCCTGGGACATACAAGCAATCAGCCCCAGCATTTT. Amino acids: CASSLGHTSNQPQHF.

As for this clone: The germline gene is not matched at one end of the junction; a read error may be the cause. The rearrangement joins TRBV5-1 to TRBJ1-2, with D possibly TRBD1 on 6 matching bases. The germline gives CDR1 SGHRS, CDR2 YFSETQ. This CDR3 comprises 14 residues. CDR3 sequence reads: CASRLGDNGGGYTF. The CDR3 coding sequence is TGCGCCAGCAGATTGGGGGACAACGGTGGGGGCTACACCTTC. Full variable domain (outside the CDR3, taken from reference TRBV5-1 and TRBJ1-2): KAGVTQTPRYLIKTRGQQVTLSCSPISGHRSVSWYQQTPGQGLQFLFEYFSETQRNKGNFPGRFSGRQFSNSRSEMNVSTLELGDSALYLCASRLGDNGGGYTFGSGTRLTVV.

This clone was seen a single time. The gene calls are TRBV2 and TRBJ2-7; D may be TRBD2 (5 bases). CDR1 and CDR2 (germline): SNHLY, FYNNEI. The length of the CDR3 is 15 residues. Trimming took off 4 bases at V and 7 bases at J, with 20 bases between the two ends. The CDR3 coding sequence is TGTGCCAGCAGTGGCCGAGAGAGGGCCACTGGGGAGCAGTACTTC. It codes for CASSGRERATGEQYF.

This chain joins TRBV7-7 and TRBJ2-6; the D gene is possibly TRBD1 (6 bases). The V gene's germline CDR1 is SSHAT and CDR2 FNYEAQ (reference sequence). The CDR3 has 14 amino acids. This CDR3 is CATRGNSGANVLTF. DNA of the CDR3: TGTGCAACGAGGGGGAACTCTGGGGCCAACGTCCTGACTTTC.

This chain joins TRBV4-1 and TRBJ2-5, with D possibly TRBD2 on 5 matching bases. The CDR3 totals 16 residues. Per germline, CDR1 MGHRA and CDR2 YSYEKL. Trimming removed 0 bases at V and 2 bases at J, with 13 bases between. This CDR3 is CASSQEGRGRQETQYF. CDR3 DNA sequence: TGCGCCAGCAGCCAAGAGGGTCGCGGGCGGCAAGAGACCCAGTACTTC.

This clone was observed a single time. The rearrangement uses TRBV5-1 and TRBJ2-7, with 9 bases lining up with TRBD1. Trimming took 4 bases from V and 5 from J; bases not matched to a gene: 7. This CDR3 contains 14 residues. CDR1 is SGHRS, CDR2 YFSETQ, per germline. This CDR3 is CASSRPGTGNEQYF. The CDR3 nucleotides are TGCGCCAGCAGCCGCCCCGGGACAGGGAACGAGCAGTACTTC.

This chain connects TRBV19 to TRBJ2-2, with TRBD1 matching 9 bases. Germline-derived CDR1 and CDR2 are LNHDA and SQIVND (reference sequence). This CDR3 has 16 amino acids. The ends lost 3 bases at V and 2 bases at J; junction bases unmatched: 4. CDR3 in amino acids: CASSIPTGGNTGELFF. CDR3 DNA sequence: TGTGCCAGTAGTATCCCCACAGGGGGCAACACCGGGGAGCTGTTTTTT.

This clone was observed once. CDR3 sequence: CASSLGLMNTGELFF. CDR3 nucleotide sequence: TGCGCCAGCAGCTTGGGACTCATGAACACCGGGGAGCTGTTTTTT. V is TRBV5-1 and J is TRBJ2-2; D not resolved. The CDR3 sequence is 15 residues long. Germline CDR1 is SGHRS and CDR2 is YFSETQ. The V end was cut by 0 bases, the J end by 1 base, with 7 bases between.

In its sample, this clone was seen once. The chain couples TRBV27 to TRBJ1-2; 8 positions match TRBD1. Germline loops: CDR1 MNHEY, CDR2 SMNVEV (reference sequence). Germline trimming cut 3 bases from V and 8 bases from J; bases unmatched to any gene: 8. The CDR3 consists of 14 residues. CDR3 DNA sequence: TGTGCCAGCAGTTTTGGTATGACAGGGGACGGCTACACCTTC. It specifies CASSFGMTGDGYTF.

This clone turned up a few times. The rearrangement links TRBV2 to TRBJ2-2; TRBD1 is a possible D gene (5 bases). V shed 6 bases and J shed 5 bases, with 16 bases lying between them. The CDR3 extends over 15 amino acids. Germline V gives CDR1 SNHLY, CDR2 FYNNEI. The CDR3 loop is CASSNQGLGTGELFF. CDR3 DNA sequence: TGTGCCAGCAGCAATCAGGGTTTGGGAACCGGGGAGCTGTTTTTT.

This chain links TRBV5-1 with TRBJ2-1; TRBD2 matches 14 bases. Per the germline V gene, CDR1 is SGHRS and CDR2 is YFSETQ. The CDR3 is made up of 16 amino acids. After removal of 4 bases from V and 6 bases from J, the junction contained 6 bases not matched to a gene. For the CDR3, the DNA is TGCGCCAGCAGCGGGAGACTAGCGGGAGGGACCAATGAGCAGTTCTTC. Translation: CASSGRLAGGTNEQFF. Full variable domain (missing parts from reference TRBV5-1 and TRBJ2-1): KAGVTQTPRYLIKTRGQQVTLSCSPISGHRSVSWYQQTPGQGLQFLFEYFSETQRNKGNFPGRFSGRQFSNSRSEMNVSTLELGDSALYLCASSGRLAGGTNEQFFGPGTRLTVL.